This T cell receptor beta chain stems from a study of CD8+CD57+ T cells in acquired aplastic anemia. Looking at the study overall: Sorted CD4+ and CD8+ cells yielded DNA averaging about 3.2 ug.

Trimming left V 6 bases short and J 2 bases short, with 15 bases between. The CDR3 runs to 15 residues. Germline CDR1 and CDR2: KGHDR and SFDVKD. In patients chosen for sequencing, flow cytometry had shown CD8+CD57+ cell expansion. Genomic DNA templated the TCR beta VDJ and CDR3 profiling. Via MiXCR, TCRdb re-called the reads, giving one row per CDR3 protein. Altogether 150,000 to 180,000 distinct CDR3 sequences are present, about 48% being singletons, with the ten largest covering about 12%. The clonotype was recovered from a human donor with aplastic anemia. Source material: sorted CD4+, CD8+, or CD8+CD57+ T cells (not recorded which) from PBMCs. The rearrangement uses TRBV24-1 and TRBJ2-5; tentative D call: TRBD2 (6 bases). The CDR3 sequence: CATSIAGFGQETQYF. In DNA form, the CDR3 reads TGTGCCACCAGTATTGCGGGGTTTGGACAAGAGACCCAGTACTTC.